One sample yielded the 26 T cell receptor beta chains listed below, sequenced in a study of T cell changes during pregnancy in multiple sclerosis. Profiling relied on immunoSEQ multiplex PCR, and the TCRdb table lists in-frame clones only, not all of them. Counted here are about 110,000 clones, roughly 90% occurring once; the ten biggest clones make up approximately 1.4%. The sequencing used peripheral blood, collected in the third trimester of pregnancy. The receptors originated from a female donor with multiple sclerosis, enrolled in a pregnancy study.

V usage is TRBV10-3 and J usage is TRBJ1-5; 7 nucleotides align to TRBD1. Trimming cost V 6 bases and J 6 bases; bases outside gene matches: 11. Germline CDR1 reads ENHRY; CDR2 reads SYGVKD. This CDR3 has 15 residues. The CDR3, as DNA: TGTGCCATCAGCCCGACAGGGAGCAGTGGTCAGCCCCAGCATTTT. Its protein product is CAISPTGSSGQPQHF.

The rearrangement joins TRBV19 to TRBJ2-7; D is undetermined. This CDR3 region has 11 residues. The V gene's germline CDR1 is LNHDA and CDR2 SQIVND (reference sequence). Trimming shortened V by 6 bases and J by 3 bases, and 6 bases separated the two germline ends. CDR3 protein: CASRQNYEQYF. CDR3 nucleotides: TGTGCCAGTAGGCAGAACTACGAGCAGTACTTC.

This chain connects TRBV19 to TRBJ2-1; D is uncertain. In germline, CDR1 is LNHDA, CDR2 SQIVND (reference sequence). This CDR3 region has 13 residues. V shed 0 bases and J shed 5 bases, with 5 bases lying between them. The CDR3 region is CASSIDRDNEQFF. CDR3 nucleotides: TGTGCCAGTAGTATAGATCGGGACAATGAGCAGTTCTTC.

The chain links TRBV30 to TRBJ1-2; TRBD1 agrees at 8 bases. J lost 4 bases, V lost 5 bases, and 6 bases had no gene match. Germline V gene sequence: CDR1 GTSNPN, CDR2 SVGIG (reference sequence). CDR3 size: 13 residues. This chain's CDR3 is CAWDRGRSYGYTF. CDR3 nucleotides: TGTGCCTGGGACAGGGGCAGGAGCTATGGCTACACCTTC. The variable domain in full, with the rest retrieved from reference TRBV30 and TRBJ1-2, is SQTIHQWPATLVQPVGSPLSLECTVEGTSNPNLYWYRQAAGRGLQLLFYSVGIGQISSEVPQNLSASRPQDRQFILSSKKLLLSDSGFYLCAWDRGRSYGYTFGSGTRLTVV.

Regarding this clone: The sample holds other DNA sequences that translate to the same CDR3. The rearrangement uses TRBV6-5 and TRBJ1-1, with D uncertain. The CDR3 sequence is 11 residues long. Germline assignment: CDR1 MNHEY and CDR2 SVGAGI. Trimming stripped 5 bases from V and 5 bases from J, with 6 bases between. CDR3 in DNA: TGTGCCAGCAGTCGCGATACTGAAGCTTTCTTT. Its protein product is CASSRDTEAFF.

J is TRBJ2-5 and V is TRBV11-2; 12 nucleotides align to TRBD2. CDR3 size: 15 residues. The V and J ends lost 3 bases and 5 bases, in that order; junction bases with no gene match: 4. Per the germline V gene, CDR1 is SGHAT and CDR2 is FQNNGV. The CDR3 coding sequence is TGTGCCAGCAGCTTCCTAGCGGGGGGGCTCGAGACCCAGTACTTC. Translation gives CASSFLAGGLETQYF.

V gene TRBV27 combines with J gene TRBJ2-7, with D possibly being TRBD1 (5 bases). This CDR3 has 14 amino acids. The V and J ends lost 6 bases and 0 bases respectively, with 12 bases between them. In germline, CDR1 is MNHEY, CDR2 SMNVEV (reference sequence). The CDR3 bases are TGTGCCAGCAGGAACAGGTACCCCTCCTACGAGCAGTACTTC. This translates into CASRNRYPSYEQYF.

The gene calls are TRBV6-1 and TRBJ2-7; maybe TRBD1 (6 bases). V was cut by 7 bases and J by 0 bases, with 10 bases left in between. CDR3 length: 13 residues. Germline V gene sequence: CDR1 MNHNS, CDR2 SASEGT. The CDR3 sequence is CASTLTGSYEQYF. The CDR3 bases are TGTGCCAGCACTTTGACAGGCTCCTACGAGCAGTACTTC.

The chain combines TRBV7-3 with TRBJ2-1; possible D gene TRBD1, 6 bases. V gave up 5 bases and J gave up 4 bases, with 9 bases separating them. This CDR3 spans 13 amino acids. Germline CDR1 SGHTA, CDR2 FQGTGA. DNA for the CDR3: TGTGCCAGCAGCGCAGGACAGTACAATGAGCAGTTCTTC. Translation: CASSAGQYNEQFF.

This chain joins TRBV28 and TRBJ2-3, with D possibly being TRBD1 (5 bases). Trimming pared 5 bases from V and 1 base from J, leaving 10 bases between. Germline lookup yields CDR1 MDHEN and CDR2 SYDVKM. CDR3 length equals 14 residues. CDR3 protein: CASSGQGRTDTQYF. The DNA for the CDR3 is TGTGCCAGCAGTGGGCAGGGCCGCACAGATACGCAGTATTTT. Complete variable domain (other parts from reference TRBV28 and TRBJ2-3): DVKVTQSSRYLVKRTGEKVFLECVQDMDHENMFWYRQDPGLGLRLIYFSYDVKMKEKGDIPEGYSVSREKKERFSLILESASTNQTSMYLCASSGQGRTDTQYFGPGTRLTVL.

The genes are TRBV19 and TRBJ2-4; TRBD1 agrees at 7 bases. Per the germline V gene, CDR1 is LNHDA and CDR2 is SQIVND (reference sequence). The CDR3 covers 13 residues. V lost 5 bases and J lost 8; bases outside the gene matches: 6. This CDR3 is CASSPGDSDIQYF. CDR3 sequence (DNA): TGTGCCAGTAGTCCAGGGGACAGCGACATTCAGTACTTC.

The chain uses TRBV2 and TRBJ1-5, with TRBD1 as a possible D gene (5 bases). With 3 bases removed from V and 7 bases from J, the gap between germline ends came to 16 bases. This CDR3 is 15 amino acids long. CDR1 and CDR2 (germline): SNHLY, FYNNEI. The CDR3 sequence is CASSDWVSGNQPQHF. The CDR3 nucleotides read TGTGCCAGCAGTGACTGGGTGTCAGGGAACCAGCCCCAGCATTTT.

The CDR3 region has the DNA TGTGCCAGCAGCTTAGTTATTGGCATCCAAGAGACCCAGTACTTC. It specifies CASSLVIGIQETQYF. The rearrangement uses TRBV7-2 and TRBJ2-5, with D hard to call. The CDR3 totals 15 residues. Deletions cut 1 base from V and 1 base from J, with 10 bases between. CDR1 and CDR2 (germline): SGHTA, FQGNSA.

The V and J genes are TRBV7-6 and TRBJ1-1; D might be TRBD1 (6 bases). CDR1 is SGHVS, CDR2 FNYEAQ, per germline. The V end lost 1 base, the J end lost 3 bases, and 9 bases lay between the germline ends. The CDR3 is 14 amino acids. CDR3 nucleotide sequence: TGTGCCAGCAGCTTAGTAGGGGGGGACACTGAAGCTTTCTTT. This codes for CASSLVGGDTEAFF.

The rearrangement joins TRBV19 to TRBJ1-5; 11 positions match TRBD1. There are 20 residues in the CDR3. Looked up from germline, CDR1 is LNHDA and CDR2 is SQIVND (reference sequence). The ends lost 6 bases at V and 5 bases at J; junction bases unmatched: 21. CDR3 region: CASSPWGPGQGGMRHQPQHF. Written as DNA, the CDR3 is TGTGCCAGTAGCCCCTGGGGCCCGGGACAGGGGGGGATGCGACATCAGCCCCAGCATTTT. The full variable domain, completed using reference TRBV19 and TRBJ1-5, is DGGITQSPKYLFRKEGQNVTLSCEQNLNHDAMYWYRQDPGQGLRLIYYSQIVNDFQKGDIAEGYSVSREKKESFPLTVTSAQKNPTAFYLCASSPWGPGQGGMRHQPQHFGDGTRLSIL.

For this clone: This CDR3 is also generated by other DNA sequences in the sample. The chain combines TRBV29-1 with TRBJ1-1; no firm D call. V was shortened by 4 bases and J by 0 bases, with 9 bases between the two germline ends. This CDR3 contains 13 residues. The V gene's germline CDR1 is SQVTM and CDR2 ANQGSEA. This CDR3 reads CSVGGGMNTEAFF. CDR3 DNA: TGCAGCGTTGGGGGAGGGATGAACACTGAAGCTTTCTTT.

The V call is TRBV7-2, the J call TRBJ2-2, with 8 bases lining up with TRBD2. Germline V lookup: CDR1 SGHTA, CDR2 FQGNSA. After removal of 3 bases from V and 6 bases from J, the junction contained 9 bases not matched to a gene. This CDR3 has 16 residues. DNA of the CDR3: TGTGCCAGCAGCTTTGTAAGCGGGAGCCCCCCCGGGGAGCTGTTTTTT. This encodes CASSFVSGSPPGELFF.

The rearrangement joins TRBV5-1 to TRBJ2-1, with D maybe TRBD1 (6 bases). Germline CDR1 SGHRS, CDR2 YFSETQ. This CDR3 has 13 amino acids. Trimming took off 2 bases at V and 6 bases at J, with 9 bases between the two ends. This CDR3 reads CASSLGTINEQFF. The DNA of the CDR3 is TGCGCCAGCAGCTTAGGGACAATCAATGAGCAGTTCTTC.

The J gene is TRBJ1-4, the V gene TRBV15; D gene unclear. Trimming removed 0 bases at V and 8 bases at J, with 7 bases between. From germline, CDR1 is LNHNV and CDR2 YYDKDF (reference sequence). This CDR3 contains 13 residues. In DNA form, the CDR3 reads TGTGCCACCAGCAGAGATCAGGCGGAAAAACTGTTTTTT. This translates into CATSRDQAEKLFF. Full variable domain (rest looked up from reference TRBV15 and TRBJ1-4): DAMVIQNPRYQVTQFGKPVTLSCSQTLNHNVMYWYQQKSSQAPKLLFHYYDKDFNNEADTPDNFQSRRPNTSFCFLDIRSPGLGDTAMYLCATSRDQAEKLFFGSGTQLSVL.

The rearrangement links TRBV5-1 to TRBJ1-4, with 10 bases that match TRBD1. The J segment lost 4 bases and the V segment lost 4 bases, leaving 7 bases of the junction unmatched. Germline values: CDR1 SGHRS, CDR2 YFSETQ. The CDR3 is 16 amino acids. The CDR3 DNA sequence: TGCGCCAGCAGCGACGGACAGGGGGGCCTTAATGAAAAACTGTTTTTT. This translates into CASSDGQGGLNEKLFF.

This chain uses TRBV30 with TRBJ2-1; tentatively, D is TRBD2 (5 bases). V shed 0 bases and J shed 0 bases, with 6 bases lying between them. The CDR3 runs 14 residues. Germline V gene sequence: CDR1 GTSNPN, CDR2 SVGIG (reference sequence). The DNA for the CDR3 is TGTGCCTGGAGTGTGGGGAGCTCCTACAATGAGCAGTTCTTC. Amino acid sequence: CAWSVGSSYNEQFF.

This chain links TRBV19 with TRBJ1-2; TRBD1 might be the D (6 bases). V lost 1 base and J lost 2, with 8 bases in between. The length of the CDR3 is 14 residues. Germline lookup yields CDR1 LNHDA and CDR2 SQIVND (reference sequence). The CDR3 here is CASSIAGGNYGYTF. Here the CDR3 DNA reads TGTGCCAGTAGTATAGCGGGGGGCAACTATGGCTACACCTTC.

This clone was seen just once. The V gene is TRBV4-2, the J gene TRBJ1-1; no clear D gene. Germline CDR1 is LGHNA and CDR2 is YNFKEQ. The V end was cut by 0 bases, the J end by 4 bases, with 12 bases between. This CDR3 contains 15 residues. Here the CDR3 reads CASSQDSPGVTEAFF. For the CDR3, the DNA is TGTGCCAGCAGCCAAGATTCTCCCGGTGTCACTGAAGCTTTCTTT.

V usage is TRBV7-8 and J usage is TRBJ1-5; 10 bases fit TRBD1. This CDR3 comprises 15 residues. Germline assignment: CDR1 SGHVS and CDR2 FQNEAQ. The V and J ends lost 5 bases and 6 bases, in that order; junction bases with no gene match: 7. CDR3 loop: CASSPGQGLGQPQHF. The CDR3 coding sequence is TGTGCCAGCAGCCCGGGACAGGGGTTAGGTCAGCCCCAGCATTTT.

V is TRBV13 and J is TRBJ2-6; 7 bases are shared with TRBD1. This CDR3 region has 15 residues. CDR1 is PRHDT, CDR2 FYEKMQ, per germline (reference sequence). V was clipped by 9 bases and J by 1 base; unmatched bases: 6. The CDR3 DNA reads TGTGCCAGTGTGACAGGGTGGTCTGGGGCCAACGTCCTGACTTTC. It translates to CASVTGWSGANVLTF.

The chain recombines TRBV6-1 with TRBJ2-3; TRBD1 aligns across 9 bases. V lost 6 bases to trimming and J lost 7 bases; unmatched junction nucleotides: 8. CDR3 length: 14 residues. Germline CDR1 reads MNHNS; CDR2 reads SASEGT. The CDR3 loop reads CASRTGGDTNTQYF. As DNA, the CDR3 is TGTGCCAGCAGGACAGGGGGTGATACGAATACGCAGTATTTT.